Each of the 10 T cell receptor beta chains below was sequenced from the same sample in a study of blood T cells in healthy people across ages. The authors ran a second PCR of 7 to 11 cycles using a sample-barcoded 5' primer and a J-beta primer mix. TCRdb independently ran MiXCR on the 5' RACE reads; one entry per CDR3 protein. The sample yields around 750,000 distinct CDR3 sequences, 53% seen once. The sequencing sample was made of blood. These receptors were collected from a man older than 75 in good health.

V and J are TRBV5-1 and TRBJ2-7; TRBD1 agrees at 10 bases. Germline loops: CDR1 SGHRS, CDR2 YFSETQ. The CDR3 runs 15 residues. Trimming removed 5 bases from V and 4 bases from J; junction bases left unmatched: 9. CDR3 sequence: CASRPAGTGVYEQYF. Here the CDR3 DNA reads TGCGCCAGCAGACCGGCCGGGACAGGGGTTTACGAGCAGTACTTC.

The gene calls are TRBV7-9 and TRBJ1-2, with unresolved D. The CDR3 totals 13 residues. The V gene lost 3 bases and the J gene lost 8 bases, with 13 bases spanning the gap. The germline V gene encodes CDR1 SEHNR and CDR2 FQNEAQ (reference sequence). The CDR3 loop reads CASSFLGGGGYTF. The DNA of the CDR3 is TGTGCCAGCAGCTTCCTAGGCGGCGGGGGCTACACCTTC.

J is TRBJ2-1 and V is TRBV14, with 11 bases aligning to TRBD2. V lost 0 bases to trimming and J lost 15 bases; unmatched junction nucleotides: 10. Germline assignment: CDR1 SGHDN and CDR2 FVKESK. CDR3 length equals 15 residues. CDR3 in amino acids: CASSQERLAGGPTFF. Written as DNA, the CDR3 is TGTGCCAGCAGCCAAGAAAGATTAGCGGGAGGGCCGACGTTCTTC.

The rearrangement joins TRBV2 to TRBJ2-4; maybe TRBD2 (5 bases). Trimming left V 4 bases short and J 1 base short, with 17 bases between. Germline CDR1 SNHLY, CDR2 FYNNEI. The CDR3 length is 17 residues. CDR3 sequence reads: CASSGFGSTGAKNIQYF. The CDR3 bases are TGTGCCAGCAGTGGTTTTGGCTCAACGGGGGCCAAAAACATTCAGTACTTC.

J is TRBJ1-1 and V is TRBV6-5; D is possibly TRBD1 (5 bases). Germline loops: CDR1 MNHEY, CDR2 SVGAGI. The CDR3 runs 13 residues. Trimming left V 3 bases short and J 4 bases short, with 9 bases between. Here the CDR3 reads CASSYGGRTEAFF. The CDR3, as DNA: TGTGCCAGCAGTTATGGGGGACGCACTGAAGCTTTCTTT.

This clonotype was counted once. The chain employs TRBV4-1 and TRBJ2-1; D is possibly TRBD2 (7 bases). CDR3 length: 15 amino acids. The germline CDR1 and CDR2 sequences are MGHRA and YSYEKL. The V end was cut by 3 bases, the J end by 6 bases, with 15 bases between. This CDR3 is CASSQQQGGGNEQFF. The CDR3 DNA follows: TGCGCCAGCAGCCAGCAACAGGGAGGGGGCAATGAGCAGTTCTTC.

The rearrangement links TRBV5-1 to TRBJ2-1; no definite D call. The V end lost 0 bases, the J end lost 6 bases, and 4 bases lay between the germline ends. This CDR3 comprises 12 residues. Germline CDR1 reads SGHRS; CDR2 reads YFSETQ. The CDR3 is CASSLAFNEQFF. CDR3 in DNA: TGCGCCAGCAGCTTGGCCTTCAATGAGCAGTTCTTC.

The chain's CDR3 is CASSLGQGGNGYTF. The CDR3 DNA is TGTGCCAGCAGCTTGGGGCAGGGAGGGAACGGCTACACCTTC. The chain employs TRBV5-6 and TRBJ1-2; possibly TRBD1 for D (5 bases). Trimming took 0 bases from V and 8 from J, leaving 14 bases between them. The CDR3 is made up of 14 amino acids. Germline V gene data show CDR1 as SGHDT and CDR2 as YYEEEE.

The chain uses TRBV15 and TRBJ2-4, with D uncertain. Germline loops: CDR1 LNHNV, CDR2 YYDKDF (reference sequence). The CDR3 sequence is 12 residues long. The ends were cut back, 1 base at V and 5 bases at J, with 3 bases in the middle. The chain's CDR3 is CATSRAENIQYF. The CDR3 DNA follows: TGTGCCACCAGCAGAGCTGAAAACATTCAGTACTTC.

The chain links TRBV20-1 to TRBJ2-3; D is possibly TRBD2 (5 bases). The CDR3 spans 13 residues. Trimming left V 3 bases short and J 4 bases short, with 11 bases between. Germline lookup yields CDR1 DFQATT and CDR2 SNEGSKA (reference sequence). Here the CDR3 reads CSASQPSPDTQYF. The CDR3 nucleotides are TGCAGTGCTAGCCAGCCTAGCCCAGATACGCAGTATTTT.